Listed below are T cell receptor beta chains from one sample, sequenced in a study of a mutant IDH1 vaccine in newly diagnosed glioma. Their antigens remain unidentified. Clones were sequenced by immunoSEQ multiplex PCR, and TCRdb holds only the in-frame ones, with some missing. The table lists 35,000 to 55,000 clones, approximately 88% of them singletons, with 2% to 3% in the top ten. This sample comprised PBMCs, obtained from a glioma patient whose treatment included an IDH1 peptide vaccine. The source is a woman under 30 with glioma. Some clones in this sample may be carry-over from other donors' samples. Each CDR3 is given with its conserved first and last residue. The D gene is left open where the match is weak. Where a row states a size, it is once, few, many or the class of an expanded clone; other rows omit it.

clone size: .
D gene: TRBD1
V gene: TRBV19
J gene: TRBJ2-7
CDR3 protein: CASRDRGMREQYF
CDR3 DNA: TGTGCCAGTAGGGACAGGGGGATGCGAGAGCAGTACTTC

clone size: .
D gene: TRBD1
V gene: TRBV6-5
J gene: TRBJ1-1
CDR3 protein: CASSQGVTEAFF
CDR3 DNA: TGTGCCAGCAGTCAGGGGGTTACTGAAGCTTTCTTT

clone size: .
D gene: .
V gene: TRBV20-1
J gene: TRBJ1-2
CDR3 protein: CSASPGSGYTF
CDR3 DNA: TGCAGTGCTAGCCCCGGCAGTGGCTACACCTTC

clone size: .
D gene: .
V gene: TRBV30
J gene: TRBJ1-2
CDR3 protein: CAWSGPMGAGYGYTF
CDR3 DNA: TGTGCCTGGAGTGGCCCCATGGGGGCCGGCTATGGCTACACCTTC

clone size: .
D gene: .
V gene: TRBV19
J gene: TRBJ2-7
CDR3 protein: CASSPTSYEQYF
CDR3 DNA: TGTGCCAGTAGTCCGACCAGTTACGAGCAGTACTTC

clone size: .
D gene: .
V gene: TRBV7-9
J gene: TRBJ2-1
CDR3 protein: CASSSPGLAGNEQFF
CDR3 DNA: TGTGCCAGCAGCTCCCCGGGACTCGCGGGGAATGAGCAGTTCTTC

clone size: .
D gene: .
V gene: TRBV9
J gene: TRBJ1-3
CDR3 protein: CASSGEGGRNTIYF
CDR3 DNA: TGTGCCAGCAGCGGAGAGGGCGGCAGAAACACCATATATTTT

clone size: .
D gene: .
V gene: TRBV10-1
J gene: TRBJ1-5
CDR3 protein: CASSEIHPRQINQPQHF
CDR3 DNA: TGCGCCAGCAGTGAGATCCACCCAAGACAGATCAATCAGCCCCAGCATTTT

clone size: .
D gene: .
V gene: TRBV9
J gene: TRBJ1-1
CDR3 protein: CASSVTGFNTEAFF
CDR3 DNA: TGTGCCAGCAGCGTCACAGGGTTCAACACTGAAGCTTTCTTT

clone size: .
D gene: .
V gene: TRBV6-5
J gene: TRBJ2-7
CDR3 protein: CASGSGVSYEQYF
CDR3 DNA: TGTGCCAGCGGATCGGGGGTCTCCTACGAGCAGTACTTC

clone size: .
D gene: TRBD1
V gene: TRBV11-1
J gene: TRBJ2-1
CDR3 protein: CASSSDRGAYNEQFF
CDR3 DNA: TGTGCCAGCAGCTCCGACAGGGGAGCTTACAATGAGCAGTTCTTC

clone size: .
D gene: .
V gene: TRBV7-9
J gene: TRBJ2-4
CDR3 protein: CASSLDSVVAKNIQYF
CDR3 DNA: TGTGCCAGCAGCTTAGATTCTGTCGTAGCCAAAAACATTCAGTACTTC

clone size: .
D gene: .
V gene: TRBV5-1
J gene: TRBJ2-3
CDR3 protein: CASSLALGDTQYF
CDR3 DNA: TGCGCCAGCAGCTTAGCTCTCGGGGATACGCAGTATTTT

clone size: .
D gene: .
V gene: TRBV14
J gene: TRBJ2-3
CDR3 protein: CASSLNMGGLAGDTQYF
CDR3 DNA: TGTGCCAGCAGCCTCAACATGGGGGGCCTCGCGGGAGATACGCAGTATTTT

clone size: .
D gene: .
V gene: TRBV4-1
J gene: TRBJ1-5
CDR3 protein: CASSPGRTNQPQHF
CDR3 DNA: TGCGCCAGCAGCCCAGGACGGACCAATCAGCCCCAGCATTTT

clone size: .
D gene: .
V gene: TRBV25-1
J gene: TRBJ1-3
CDR3 protein: CASSPTGAGNTIYF
CDR3 DNA: TGTGCCAGCAGCCCGACGGGGGCTGGAAACACCATATATTTT

clone size: .
D gene: TRBD2
V gene: TRBV30
J gene: TRBJ2-7
CDR3 protein: CAWSVRPSGPSYEQYF
CDR3 DNA: TGTGCCTGGAGTGTACGGCCTAGCGGGCCCTCCTACGAGCAGTACTTC

clone size: .
D gene: .
V gene: TRBV7-8
J gene: TRBJ1-1
CDR3 protein: CASSPLTSIMNTEAFF
CDR3 DNA: TGTGCCAGCAGCCCCTTGACCTCGATTATGAACACTGAAGCTTTCTTT

clone size: .
D gene: .
V gene: TRBV9
J gene: TRBJ2-7
CDR3 protein: CASSGGTAERQYF
CDR3 DNA: TGTGCCAGCAGCGGGGGGACCGCAGAGAGGCAGTACTTC

clone size: .
D gene: .
V gene: TRBV2
J gene: TRBJ1-2
CDR3 protein: CASSASGGSYGYTF
CDR3 DNA: TGTGCCAGCAGTGCATCGGGAGGGAGCTATGGCTACACCTTC

clone size: .
D gene: TRBD2
V gene: TRBV6-1
J gene: TRBJ2-2
CDR3 protein: CASSEDGSGNFLMTGELFF
CDR3 DNA: TGTGCCAGCAGTGAAGATGGTAGCGGGAACTTTCTTATGACCGGGGAGCTGTTTTTT

clone size: few
D gene: TRBD1
V gene: TRBV19
J gene: TRBJ1-5
CDR3 protein: CASTTGGGNQPQHF
CDR3 DNA: TGTGCCAGTACGACAGGGGGGGGCAATCAGCCCCAGCATTTT

clone size: .
D gene: .
V gene: TRBV15
J gene: TRBJ2-5
CDR3 protein: CATSSWDPEETQYF
CDR3 DNA: TGTGCCACCAGCAGCTGGGACCCTGAGGAGACCCAGTACTTC

clone size: .
D gene: .
V gene: TRBV5-4
J gene: TRBJ2-2
CDR3 protein: CASSLGWGGTGELFF
CDR3 DNA: TGTGCCAGCAGCTTAGGATGGGGCGGGACCGGGGAGCTGTTTTTT

clone size: once
D gene: TRBD2
V gene: TRBV30
J gene: TRBJ2-1
CDR3 protein: CAWAWGGEQFF
CDR3 DNA: TGTGCCTGGGCCTGGGGGGGGGAGCAGTTCTTC

clone size: .
D gene: TRBD1
V gene: TRBV5-1
J gene: TRBJ2-7
CDR3 protein: CASSFYRGQPNHEQYF
CDR3 DNA: TGCGCCAGCAGCTTTTACAGGGGACAACCTAACCACGAGCAGTACTTC

clone size: .
D gene: .
V gene: TRBV2
J gene: TRBJ2-7
CDR3 protein: CASLGTSYEQYF
CDR3 DNA: TGTGCCAGCCTCGGGACCTCCTACGAGCAGTACTTC

clone size: .
D gene: TRBD2
V gene: TRBV25-1
J gene: TRBJ2-1
CDR3 protein: CASSGTSGGALSYNEQFF
CDR3 DNA: TGTGCCAGCAGTGGGACTAGCGGGGGGGCCCTCTCTTACAATGAGCAGTTCTTC

clone size: .
D gene: TRBD2
V gene: TRBV9
J gene: TRBJ2-7
CDR3 protein: CASSAGGGLGEQYF
CDR3 DNA: TGTGCCAGCAGCGCCGGGGGGGGGTTGGGCGAGCAGTACTTC

clone size: .
D gene: TRBD1
V gene: TRBV6-5
J gene: TRBJ2-7
CDR3 protein: CASSYSGQGSYEQYF
CDR3 DNA: TGTGCCAGCAGTTACTCGGGACAGGGCTCCTACGAGCAGTACTTC

clone size: .
D gene: .
V gene: TRBV7-7
J gene: TRBJ1-1
CDR3 protein: CASSLDRGTEAFF
CDR3 DNA: TGTGCCAGCAGCTTAGACCGGGGGACTGAAGCTTTCTTT

clone size: .
D gene: .
V gene: TRBV4-1
J gene: TRBJ2-1
CDR3 protein: CASSQLGEQFF
CDR3 DNA: TGCGCCAGCAGCCAACTCGGAGAGCAGTTCTTC

clone size: .
D gene: TRBD2
V gene: TRBV29-1
J gene: TRBJ2-7
CDR3 protein: CSVEDGEGISYEQYF
CDR3 DNA: TGCAGCGTTGAAGATGGGGAGGGGATCTCCTACGAGCAGTACTTC

clone size: .
D gene: .
V gene: TRBV7-9
J gene: TRBJ2-7
CDR3 protein: CASSFVETYEQYF
CDR3 DNA: TGTGCCAGCAGCTTTGTTGAGACCTACGAGCAGTACTTC

clone size: .
D gene: .
V gene: TRBV5-6
J gene: TRBJ1-2
CDR3 protein: CASSLSRGPGETF
CDR3 DNA: TGTGCCAGCAGCTTGAGCAGGGGCCCGGGCGAAACCTTC

clone size: .
D gene: .
V gene: TRBV2
J gene: TRBJ2-1
CDR3 protein: CASHIGALQFF
CDR3 DNA: TGTGCCAGCCATATAGGGGCCCTGCAGTTCTTC

clone size: .
D gene: .
V gene: TRBV5-1
J gene: TRBJ2-1
CDR3 protein: CASSLMGPNEQFF
CDR3 DNA: TGCGCCAGCAGCTTAATGGGGCCCAATGAGCAGTTCTTC